The 28 T cell receptor beta chains given below trace back to one sample, sequenced in a study of blood T cell repertoires in COVID-19. Produced via immunoSEQ multiplex PCR; TCRdb's table is partial and in-frame only. This sample has about 68,000 clones, with over 70% found just once. The specimen sequenced was peripheral blood. These receptors were obtained from a human donor in a cohort sampled during active COVID-19.

The chain employs TRBV10-3 and TRBJ1-1; possible D gene TRBD1, 5 bases. The CDR3 contains 14 residues. Deletions cut 0 bases from V and 3 bases from J, with 8 bases between. The germline V gene encodes CDR1 ENHRY and CDR2 SYGVKD. CDR3: CAISESAGYTEAFF. In DNA form, the CDR3 reads TGTGCCATCAGTGAGTCCGCAGGGTACACTGAAGCTTTCTTT.

V usage is TRBV7-3 and J usage is TRBJ2-1; TRBD1 agrees at 8 bases. The CDR3 covers 15 residues. V was clipped by 4 bases and J by 9 bases; unmatched bases: 11. Germline CDR1 is SGHTA and CDR2 is FQGTGA. The CDR3 coding sequence is TGTGCCAGCAGCTCTGGGACAGGATCTCGGGGTGAGCAGTTCTTC. Its protein is CASSSGTGSRGEQFF.

The V and J genes are TRBV2 and TRBJ1-2, with TRBD1 identical over 7 bases. J was trimmed by 6 bases and V by 1 base; bases with no gene match: 2. Germline V gene lookup returns CDR1 SNHLY and CDR2 FYNNEI. This CDR3 spans 13 amino acids. The CDR3 region has the DNA TGTGCCAGCAGTGAAGACAGGGGCAATGGCTACACCTTC. As protein: CASSEDRGNGYTF.

The chain combines TRBV28 with TRBJ2-3, with TRBD2 matching 12 bases. CDR3 length equals 15 residues. V trimming: 7 bases; J trimming: 1 base; junction bases outside the gene matches: 3. Germline V lookup: CDR1 MDHEN, CDR2 SYDVKM. The CDR3 sequence: CASILAGGGTDTQYF. CDR3 coding DNA: TGTGCCAGCATCCTAGCGGGGGGGGGCACAGATACGCAGTATTTT.

The rearrangement joins TRBV5-6 to TRBJ2-5; 14 bases agree with TRBD2. Germline loops: CDR1 SGHDT, CDR2 YYEEEE. V lost 4 bases, J lost 5 bases, and 13 bases stayed unmatched. This CDR3 is built from 18 residues. The CDR3 nucleotides are TGTGCCAGCAGCCCGGGGACTAGCGGGAGCACAACGAGGGAGACCCAGTACTTC. This encodes CASSPGTSGSTTRETQYF.

The CDR3 coding sequence is TGTGCCAGCAGCTCAGGACAGGGCCGAGTTGAGACCCAGTACTTC. Translation gives CASSSGQGRVETQYF. The chain combines TRBV5-4 with TRBJ2-5; 8 bases agree with TRBD1. Germline CDR1 SGHNT, CDR2 YYREEE (reference sequence). The CDR3 is 15 amino acids. V gave up 3 bases and J gave up 5 bases; unmatched junction bases: 9.

The chain recombines TRBV10-1 with TRBJ1-5; D is uncertain. The V gene lost 3 bases and the J gene lost 0 bases, with 6 bases spanning the gap. The CDR3 is made up of 14 amino acids. Germline V gene data show CDR1 as WNHNN and CDR2 as SYGVQD (reference sequence). For the CDR3, the DNA is TGCGCCAGCAGTGAAGGAGATAGCAATCAGCCCCAGCATTTT. Its translation: CASSEGDSNQPQHF.

This clone was observed a handful of times. The rearrangement links TRBV30 to TRBJ1-2, with TRBD1 matching 7 bases. V shed 6 bases, J shed 9 bases, and the junction held 10 bases outside the gene matches. Germline assignment: CDR1 GTSNPN and CDR2 SVGIG (reference sequence). This CDR3 region has 12 residues. CDR3 DNA sequence: TGTGCCTGTGACAGGGTATTATTTCGCTACACCTTC. Translated, it gives CACDRVLFRYTF.

The chain combines TRBV19 with TRBJ2-2; the D gene is possibly TRBD2 (6 bases). This CDR3 has 16 amino acids. Germline-derived CDR1 and CDR2 are LNHDA and SQIVND (reference sequence). Trimming shortened V by 1 base and J by 3 bases, and 12 bases separated the two germline ends. Here the CDR3 DNA reads TGTGCCAGTAGTATAGGTGCGGGAACGGACACCGGGGAGCTGTTTTTT. Protein sequence: CASSIGAGTDTGELFF.

V is TRBV6-6 and J is TRBJ1-5, with D unresolved. V was trimmed by 2 bases and J by 5 bases, leaving 7 bases between them. Germline loops: CDR1 MNHNY, CDR2 SVGAGI (reference sequence). The CDR3 runs 13 residues. The DNA for the CDR3 is TGTGCCAGCAGTTACGAGGGTTATCAGCCCCAGCATTTT. This sequence encodes CASSYEGYQPQHF.

The chain uses TRBV28 and TRBJ1-1; no clear D gene. The V end was cut by 5 bases, the J end by 5 bases, with 21 bases between. Germline CDR1 reads MDHEN; CDR2 reads SYDVKM. This CDR3 is 16 amino acids long. The CDR3 protein is CASSPPGARASTEAFF. The CDR3 DNA reads as TGTGCCAGCAGTCCGCCGGGAGCCCGGGCATCAACTGAAGCTTTCTTT.

Comments on this clone: Additional DNA sequences in this sample encode the identical CDR3. This sequence joins TRBV28 and TRBJ1-4; 11 positions agree with TRBD1. The CDR3 is 15 amino acids. With 3 bases clipped from V and 7 bases from J, the junction kept 4 bases outside the gene matches. Germline V gives CDR1 MDHEN, CDR2 SYDVKM. CDR3 region: CASSFLGTGGEKLFF. The CDR3 DNA reads as TGTGCCAGCAGTTTTTTAGGGACAGGGGGTGAAAAACTGTTTTTT.

The chain joins TRBV18 to TRBJ2-1; 8 positions agree with TRBD1. After removal of 4 bases from V and 9 bases from J, the junction contained 8 bases not matched to a gene. Germline CDR1 KGHSH, CDR2 LQKENI. The CDR3 extends over 14 amino acids. CDR3 bases: TGTGCCAGCTCACTTTTGGACAGGGAAGGTGAGCAGTTCTTC. Translated: CASSLLDREGEQFF.

To note about this clone: Other DNA sequences in the same sample also yield this CDR3. The rearrangement joins TRBV7-9 to TRBJ2-7; D is perhaps TRBD1 (6 bases). Germline lookup yields CDR1 SEHNR and CDR2 FQNEAQ (reference sequence). Trimming left V 1 base short and J 5 bases short, with 12 bases between. CDR3 length: 14 residues. The chain's CDR3 is CASSLGRGAHEQYF. The CDR3 DNA reads as TGTGCCAGCAGCTTAGGCAGGGGCGCCCACGAGCAGTACTTC.

The chain combines TRBV6-5 with TRBJ1-4; tentatively, D is TRBD1 (5 bases). The CDR3 totals 14 residues. The V end was cut by 6 bases, the J end by 13 bases, with 21 bases between. CDR1 is MNHEY, CDR2 SVGAGI, per germline. The CDR3 sequence is CASSPGVPNTGLFF. The CDR3 coding sequence is TGTGCCAGCAGCCCGGGGGTACCAAATACCGGACTGTTTTTT.

This clone was recorded only once. The chain couples TRBV2 to TRBJ2-3; no reliable D call. This CDR3 is built from 15 residues. Looked up from germline, CDR1 is SNHLY and CDR2 is FYNNEI. V was clipped by 1 base and J by 5 bases, with 13 bases between them. The CDR3 protein is CASSEVGADGDTQYF. The CDR3 region has the DNA TGTGCCAGCAGTGAAGTCGGAGCCGATGGAGATACGCAGTATTTT. The full variable domain, with the rest looked up from reference TRBV2 and TRBJ2-3, is EPEVTQTPSHQVTQMGQEVILRCVPISNHLYFYWYRQILGQKVEFLVSFYNNEISEKSEIFDDQFSVERPDGSNFTLKIRSTKLEDSAMYFCASSEVGADGDTQYFGPGTRLTVL.

The rearrangement uses TRBV25-1 and TRBJ2-2, with 7 bases that match TRBD1. Germline values: CDR1 MGHDK, CDR2 SYGVNS. Germline trimming cut 8 bases from V and 2 bases from J; bases unmatched to any gene: 5. The CDR3 sequence is 14 residues long. CDR3 nucleotide sequence: TGTGCCAGCGGCCGGGACAGAAACACCGGGGAGCTGTTTTTT. It yields the protein CASGRDRNTGELFF.

The chain joins TRBV28 to TRBJ2-1, with 10 nucleotides matching TRBD2. V shed 6 bases and J 6 bases; nucleotides not matched to a gene: 11. Germline V lookup: CDR1 MDHEN, CDR2 SYDVKM. The CDR3 is 16 residues long. The CDR3 loop is CASSPTGLAAFNEQFF. The DNA of the CDR3 is TGTGCCAGCAGCCCGACCGGACTAGCGGCTTTCAATGAGCAGTTCTTC.

This chain uses TRBV7-3 with TRBJ2-3; maybe TRBD2 (5 bases). The CDR3 loop spans 16 amino acids. The V gene lost 4 bases and the J gene lost 3 bases, with 17 bases spanning the gap. The germline gives CDR1 SGHTA, CDR2 FQGTGA. The CDR3 coding sequence is TGTGCCAGCAGCTCACGTGCCACCCGAGGGACAGATACGCAGTATTTT. It specifies CASSSRATRGTDTQYF.

This chain uses TRBV6-1 with TRBJ2-2; D not resolved. The CDR3 runs 14 residues. CDR1 and CDR2 from the germline V gene are MNHNS and SASEGT. Trimming removed 2 bases from V and 1 base from J, with 5 bases in between. In nucleotides, the CDR3 is TGTGCCAGCAGTGAACAGATGAACACCGGGGAGCTGTTTTTT. This sequence encodes CASSEQMNTGELFF.

The chain joins TRBV6-6 to TRBJ2-7, with D possibly matching TRBD2 (5 bases). Germline V gene lookup returns CDR1 MNHNY and CDR2 SVGAGI (reference sequence). The CDR3 spans 16 residues. The V gene lost 0 bases and the J gene lost 0 bases, with 12 bases spanning the gap. The CDR3 sequence: CASSYSGLTSSYEQYF. The CDR3 DNA reads as TGTGCCAGCAGTTACTCAGGACTCACTAGCTCCTACGAGCAGTACTTC.

The CDR3 sequence: CASSAGGDTEAFF. The CDR3, as DNA: TGTGCCAGCAGCGCCGGGGGGGACACTGAAGCTTTCTTT. The V and J genes are TRBV7-2 and TRBJ1-1; possibly TRBD1 for D (5 bases). The CDR3 spans 13 residues. Germline V gene lookup returns CDR1 SGHTA and CDR2 FQGNSA. Trimming shortened V by 5 bases and J by 3 bases, and 10 bases separated the two germline ends.

V and J are TRBV24-1 and TRBJ2-5, with D unresolved. Germline V gene data show CDR1 as KGHDR and CDR2 as SFDVKD. V was cut by 11 bases and J by 3 bases, with 9 bases left in between. This CDR3 spans 11 amino acids. CDR3 in amino acids: CAKIREETQYF. As DNA, the CDR3 is TGTGCCAAGATACGAGAAGAGACCCAGTACTTC.

The chain joins TRBV5-1 to TRBJ1-1; D not certain. Trimming removed 4 bases at V and 3 bases at J, with 4 bases between. In germline, CDR1 is SGHRS, CDR2 YFSETQ. The CDR3 contains 11 residues. As DNA, the CDR3 is TGCGCCAGCAGCGCAGACACTGAAGCTTTCTTT. Translating it yields CASSADTEAFF.

The rearrangement joins TRBV24-1 to TRBJ2-7; tentatively, D is TRBD1 (6 bases). Germline V gene sequence: CDR1 KGHDR, CDR2 SFDVKD. The ends were cut back, 4 bases at V and 4 bases at J, with 13 bases in the middle. This CDR3 comprises 14 residues. Written as DNA, the CDR3 is TGTGCCACCAGTGACCCGAGCACAGGGTACGAGCAGTACTTC. Translation: CATSDPSTGYEQYF.

The rearrangement uses TRBV4-1 and TRBJ2-5, with a possible D match to TRBD1 (6 bases). The CDR3 is 13 residues long. Germline loops: CDR1 MGHRA, CDR2 YSYEKL. V was clipped by 2 bases and J by 5 bases, with 9 bases between them. As DNA, the CDR3 is TGCGCCAGCAGCCAAACAGGGCCGGAGACCCAGTACTTC. This gives the protein CASSQTGPETQYF.

A few counts support this clone. The V gene is TRBV11-2, the J gene TRBJ1-1, with D tentatively TRBD1 (6 bases). Trimming took 0 bases from V and 0 from J, leaving 11 bases between them. Germline V lookup: CDR1 SGHAT, CDR2 FQNNGV. The CDR3 covers 16 residues. CDR3 residues: CASSLDPSGVNTEAFF. The CDR3 DNA is TGTGCCAGCAGCTTAGATCCCTCAGGGGTGAACACTGAAGCTTTCTTT.

The V and J genes are TRBV10-3 and TRBJ2-5; D might be TRBD1 (6 bases). The V end lost 5 bases, the J end lost 5 bases, and 12 bases lay between the germline ends. The CDR3 is made up of 13 amino acids. Germline CDR1 reads ENHRY; CDR2 reads SYGVKD. In nucleotides, the CDR3 is TGTGCCATCAGTCTACAGGGCCGGGAGACCCAGTACTTC. It encodes CAISLQGRETQYF.